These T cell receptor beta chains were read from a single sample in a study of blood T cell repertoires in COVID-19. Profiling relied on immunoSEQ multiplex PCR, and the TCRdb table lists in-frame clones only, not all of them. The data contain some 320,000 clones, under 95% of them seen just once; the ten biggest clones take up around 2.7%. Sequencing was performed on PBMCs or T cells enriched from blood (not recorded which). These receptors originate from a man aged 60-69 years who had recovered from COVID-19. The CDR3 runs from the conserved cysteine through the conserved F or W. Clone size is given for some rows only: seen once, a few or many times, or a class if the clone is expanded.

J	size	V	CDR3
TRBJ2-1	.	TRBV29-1	CSVQGGEDNEQFF
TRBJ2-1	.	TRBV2	CAWRDNEQFF
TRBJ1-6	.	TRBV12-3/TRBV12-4	CASRAGGNSPLHF
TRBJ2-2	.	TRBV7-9	CASSASGTGSSGELFF
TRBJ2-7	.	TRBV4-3	CASSQDMEFSYEQYF
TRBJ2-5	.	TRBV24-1	CATSESGVKTQYF
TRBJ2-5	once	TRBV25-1	CASSGTGRSAQTQYF
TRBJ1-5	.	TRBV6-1	CASSDSTRNQPQHF
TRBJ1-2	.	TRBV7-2	CASSPGTGKYGYTF
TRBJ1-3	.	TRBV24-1	CATSATAGNTIYF
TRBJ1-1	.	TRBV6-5	CASSWDRGQNTEAFF
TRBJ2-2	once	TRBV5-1	CASRMRENTGELFF
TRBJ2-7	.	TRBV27	CASSSRGAGEHEQYF
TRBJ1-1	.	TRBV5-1	CASSLAGTGWNTEAFF
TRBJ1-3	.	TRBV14	CASSQEGRQSSGNTIYF
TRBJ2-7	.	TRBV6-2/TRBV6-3	CASSPRYEQYF
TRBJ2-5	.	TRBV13	CASSISGGQETQYF
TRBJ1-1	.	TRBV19	CASLSRTSNTEAFF
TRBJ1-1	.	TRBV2	CASSFVTEAFF
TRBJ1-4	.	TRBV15	CATSRDRGTATNEKLFF
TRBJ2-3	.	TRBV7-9	CASSFPWALDQGTQYF
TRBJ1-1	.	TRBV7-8	CASALGMNTEAFF
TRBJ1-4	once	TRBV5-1	CASSLSGTEEKLFF
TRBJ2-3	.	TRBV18	CASSPPYRVPKDTQYF
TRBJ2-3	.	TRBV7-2	CASSLVQGATDTQYF
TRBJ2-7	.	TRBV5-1	CANRTRDYEQYF
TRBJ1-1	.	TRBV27	CASSYTPGRLNTEAFF
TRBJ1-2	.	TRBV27	CASSRDKSYGYTF
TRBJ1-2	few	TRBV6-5	CASSYDRGAGYTF